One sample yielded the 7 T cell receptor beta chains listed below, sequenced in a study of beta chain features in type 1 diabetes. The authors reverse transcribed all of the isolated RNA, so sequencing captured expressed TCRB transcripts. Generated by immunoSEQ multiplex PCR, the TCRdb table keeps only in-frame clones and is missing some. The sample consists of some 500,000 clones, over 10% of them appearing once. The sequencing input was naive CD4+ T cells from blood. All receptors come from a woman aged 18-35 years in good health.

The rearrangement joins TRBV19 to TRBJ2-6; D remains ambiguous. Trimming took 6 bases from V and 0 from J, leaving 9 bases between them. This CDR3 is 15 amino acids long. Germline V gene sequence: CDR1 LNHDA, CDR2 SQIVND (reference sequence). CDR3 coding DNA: TGTGCCAGTAGGCCCCAGGCCTCTGGGGCCAACGTCCTGACTTTC. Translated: CASRPQASGANVLTF.

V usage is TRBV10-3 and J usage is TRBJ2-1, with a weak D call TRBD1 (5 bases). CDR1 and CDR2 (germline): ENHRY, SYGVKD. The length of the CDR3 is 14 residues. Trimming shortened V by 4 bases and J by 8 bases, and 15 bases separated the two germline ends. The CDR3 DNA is TGTGCCATCAGTGGACAGCTGAACAACGATGAGCAGTTCTTC. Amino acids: CAISGQLNNDEQFF.

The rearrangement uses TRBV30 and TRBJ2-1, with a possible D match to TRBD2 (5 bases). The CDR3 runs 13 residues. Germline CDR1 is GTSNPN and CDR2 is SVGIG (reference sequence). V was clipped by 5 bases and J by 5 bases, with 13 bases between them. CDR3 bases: TGTGCCTGGGGACTCCCGCCCCACAATGAGCAGTTCTTC. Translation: CAWGLPPHNEQFF. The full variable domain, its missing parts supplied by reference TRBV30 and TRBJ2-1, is SQTIHQWPATLVQPVGSPLSLECTVEGTSNPNLYWYRQAAGRGLQLLFYSVGIGQISSEVPQNLSASRPQDRQFILSSKKLLLSDSGFYLCAWGLPPHNEQFFGPGTRLTVL.

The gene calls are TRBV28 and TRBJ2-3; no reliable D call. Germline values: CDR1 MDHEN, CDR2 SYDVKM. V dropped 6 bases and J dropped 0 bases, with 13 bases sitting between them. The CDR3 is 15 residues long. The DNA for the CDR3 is TGTGCCAGCAGCGAAGTACCCTTGAGCACAGATACGCAGTATTTT. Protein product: CASSEVPLSTDTQYF.

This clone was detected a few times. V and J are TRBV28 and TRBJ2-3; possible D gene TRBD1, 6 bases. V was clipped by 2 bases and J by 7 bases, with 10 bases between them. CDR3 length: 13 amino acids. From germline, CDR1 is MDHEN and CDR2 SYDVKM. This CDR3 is CASSLGRGNTQYF. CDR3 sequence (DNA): TGTGCCAGCAGTTTAGGCAGGGGAAATACGCAGTATTTT.

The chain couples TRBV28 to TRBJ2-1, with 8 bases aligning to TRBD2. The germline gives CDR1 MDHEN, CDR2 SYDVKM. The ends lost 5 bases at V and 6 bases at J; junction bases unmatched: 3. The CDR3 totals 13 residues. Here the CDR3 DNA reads TGTGCCAGCAGTAGCGGGGGAAGCAATGAGCAGTTCTTC. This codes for CASSSGGSNEQFF.

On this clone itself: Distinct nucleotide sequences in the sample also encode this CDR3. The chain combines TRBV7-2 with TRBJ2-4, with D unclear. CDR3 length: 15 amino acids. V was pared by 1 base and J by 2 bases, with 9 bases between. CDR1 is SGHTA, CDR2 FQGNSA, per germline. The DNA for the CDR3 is TGTGCCAGCAGCTTAGGAAGTAGGACCAAAAACATTCAGTACTTC. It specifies CASSLGSRTKNIQYF.